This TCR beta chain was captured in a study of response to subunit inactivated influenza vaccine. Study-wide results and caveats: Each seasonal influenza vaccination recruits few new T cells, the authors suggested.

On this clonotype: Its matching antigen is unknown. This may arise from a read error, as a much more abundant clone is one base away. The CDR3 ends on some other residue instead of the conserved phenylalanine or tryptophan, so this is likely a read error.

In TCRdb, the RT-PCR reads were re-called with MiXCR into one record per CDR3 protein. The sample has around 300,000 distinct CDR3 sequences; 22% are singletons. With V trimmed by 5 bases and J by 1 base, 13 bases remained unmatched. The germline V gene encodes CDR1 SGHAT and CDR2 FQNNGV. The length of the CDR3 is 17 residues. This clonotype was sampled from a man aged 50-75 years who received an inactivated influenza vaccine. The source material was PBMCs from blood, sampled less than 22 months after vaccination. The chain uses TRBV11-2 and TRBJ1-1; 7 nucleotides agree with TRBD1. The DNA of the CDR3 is TGTGCCAGCAGCACCTACAGGGGCCCGACTACGAACACTGAAGCTTTCTTA. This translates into CASSTYRGPTTNTEAFL.